This section outlines one T cell receptor beta chain sequence together with its context. The antigen is undetermined. This entry is derived from a study of T cells after yellow fever vaccination. Study-wide points: Among primary-vaccination clones, most reappeared after the booster, at approximately 96% for CD4 and 85% to 90% for CD8.

Germline loops: CDR1 GTSNPN, CDR2 SVGIG (reference sequence). The CDR3 has 13 amino acids. V shed 5 bases and J shed 5 bases, with 10 bases lying between them. By 5'RACE template switching, TCR cDNA was produced, with a universal primer site and UMIs added in the process. One entry per CDR3 protein, called by TCRdb with MiXCR from the 5' RACE reads. This table has about 220,000 distinct CDR3 sequences, 3% to 3.5% appearing once. The chain employs TRBV30 and TRBJ2-6, with TRBD2 as a possible D gene (6 bases). Sample: CD4+ T cells sorted from PBMCs, taken 10 days after the yellow fever booster vaccination. The source is a man aged 18 to 30 who received the YFV17D yellow fever vaccine. The CDR3 coding sequence is TGTGCCTGGGCGGAGGGATGGGCCAACGTCCTGACTTTC. Its protein product is CAWAEGWANVLTF.